A selection of T cell receptor beta chains follows, all from one sample in a study of blood T cells in healthy people across ages. TCRdb independently ran MiXCR on the 5' RACE reads; one entry per CDR3 protein. The table records more than 900,000 distinct CDR3 sequences, roughly 24% of them present only once. These same data were also listed under a study on T cells of mothers and their children.

Material for sequencing was blood. The receptors here all came from a girl aged 2 to 10 in good health. Both conserved end residues are part of each CDR3. The D gene is left open where the match is weak. A clone size is listed for some rows: how often the clone was seen (once, few, many), or a class if it is expanded.

j_call v_call d_call clone_size cdr3_nt cdr3_aa
TRBJ2-3 TRBV29-1 . . TGCAGCGTTGTAAGGGCCCCCACAGATACGCAGTATTTT CSVVRAPTDTQYF
TRBJ2-7 TRBV7-9 . . TGTGCCAGCACCACCCCGGGCGGCTCCTACGAGCAGTACTTC CASTTPGGSYEQYF
TRBJ2-1 TRBV12-3/TRBV12-4 . few TGTGCCAGCACGCTCCCGGGGAGCGGGTCGGGCACGAATGAGCAGTTCTTC CASTLPGSGSGTNEQFF
TRBJ2-1 TRBV28 . few TGTGCCAGCAGTTTATTGATTCCCGATGAGCAGTTCTTC CASSLLIPDEQFF
TRBJ2-6 TRBV28 . . TGTGCCAGCAGCCCGGACCACTCTGGGGCCAACGTCCTGACTTTC CASSPDHSGANVLTF
TRBJ1-5 TRBV5-6 . few TGTGCCAGCAGCTCAGGGTTGCAGCCCCAGCATTTT CASSSGLQPQHF
TRBJ1-5 TRBV7-2 . few TGTGCCAGCAGCTTAGATGGAGTACTCTCCGGGCAGCCCCAGCATTTT CASSLDGVLSGQPQHF
TRBJ2-7 TRBV20-1 TRBD1 . TGCAGTGCCCGTCAGACAGGGTTCTACGAGCAGTACTTC CSARQTGFYEQYF
TRBJ2-1 TRBV24-1 . . TGTGCCACCAGTGATTCTTCGGGGAATGAGCAGTTCTTC CATSDSSGNEQFF
TRBJ2-7 TRBV27 TRBD2 few TGTGCCAGCAGTTCCTGGGGGACTAGCGGTCCCTACGAGCAGTACTTC CASSSWGTSGPYEQYF
TRBJ2-7 TRBV6-2/TRBV6-3 . few TGTGCCAGCAGTCAGGCCAGGAGTCCGCACTTC CASSQARSPHF
TRBJ2-1 TRBV29-1 . few TGCAGCGTTGGAAGACTTGGCAATGAGCAGTTCTTC CSVGRLGNEQFF
TRBJ2-3 TRBV29-1 . few TGCAGCGTTCGCTCGGGAGTGGGTGATACGCAGTATTTT CSVRSGVGDTQYF
TRBJ2-7 TRBV29-1 TRBD2 few TGCAGCGTTGGGGTTGTTGGGGGGGGGGACTACGAGCAGTACTTC CSVGVVGGGDYEQYF
TRBJ2-7 TRBV27 . . TGTGCCAGCAGTTTATCTGGGGGGCCCGAGCAGTACTTC CASSLSGGPEQYF
TRBJ2-7 TRBV6-1 TRBD2 . TGTGCCAGCACCCCTCTACTAGCGGGAGTCTATAACGAGCAGTACTTC CASTPLLAGVYNEQYF
TRBJ1-4 TRBV5-1 TRBD1 few TGCGCCAGCAGCTCGTCAGGGGGTTGGAATGAAAAACTGTTTTTT CASSSSGGWNEKLFF
TRBJ2-7 TRBV29-1 . . TGCAGCGTTGGTCGGGGCCCCTCCTACGAGCAGTACTTC CSVGRGPSYEQYF
TRBJ2-1 TRBV12-3/TRBV12-4 . . TGTGCCAGCAGTACTCCTCCGGGACCTCTCAATGAGCAGTTCTTC CASSTPPGPLNEQFF
TRBJ1-1 TRBV20-1 . . TGCAGTGCCAGATTCGGGGAATCGGCTTTCTTT CSARFGESAFF
TRBJ2-7 TRBV7-2 . few TGTGCCAGCAGCTTAGATGACGGACGCTCCTACGAGCAGTACTTC CASSLDDGRSYEQYF
TRBJ2-5 TRBV12-3/TRBV12-4 . few TGTGCCAGCAGTCCCGAGGACAGTCAAGAGACCCAGTACTTC CASSPEDSQETQYF
TRBJ1-6 TRBV13 . . TGTGCCAGCAGCCCCCTTGGGAGCTCCTATAATTCACCCCTCCACTTT CASSPLGSSYNSPLHF
TRBJ2-1 TRBV20-1 TRBD2 many TGCAGTGCTAGAGTGCTAGCGGGAGCCATTAACAATGAGCAGTTCTTC CSARVLAGAINNEQFF
TRBJ2-1 TRBV24-1 . few TGTGCCACCAGTGATCCCGGACAGACTCCCTACAATGAGCAGTTCTTC CATSDPGQTPYNEQFF
TRBJ2-1 TRBV29-1 . . TGCAGCGTTGTGGTTCCTTGGCGGACCAATGAGCAGTTCTTC CSVVVPWRTNEQFF
TRBJ2-5 TRBV27 . . TGTGCCAGCAGTTTATTTGGGGCCGGGCAAGAGACCCAGTACTTC CASSLFGAGQETQYF
TRBJ2-1 TRBV25-1 TRBD2 few TGTGCCAGCAGTGAGTGGGAGGGCCGATACTACAATGAGCAGTTCTTC CASSEWEGRYYNEQFF
TRBJ1-2 TRBV7-2 TRBD1 . TGTGCCAGCAGAGCACCGACAGGGGGCTATGGCTACACCTTC CASRAPTGGYGYTF
TRBJ1-1 TRBV29-1 TRBD1 few TGCAGCGTCGGGACAGGGCACGCTTTCTTT CSVGTGHAFF
TRBJ2-7 TRBV20-1 TRBD2 few TGCAGTGCTAGCCGTGGACTAGCGGGACCTTACGAGCAGTACTTC CSASRGLAGPYEQYF
TRBJ2-7 TRBV12-3/TRBV12-4 . . TGTGCCAGCAGTTTATGGGATAACTCGGGCTACGAGCAGTACTTC CASSLWDNSGYEQYF
TRBJ2-4 TRBV11-3 . . TGTGCCAGCGGGGACGGTAAAAACATTCAGTACTTC CASGDGKNIQYF
TRBJ2-5 TRBV12-3/TRBV12-4 . . TGTGCCAGCAGTTGGGGGGGCGCATTTCAGGAGACCCAGTACTTC CASSWGGAFQETQYF
TRBJ2-3 TRBV2 . . TGTGCCAGCAGTGTCGGGAGAACCACAGATACGCAGTATTTT CASSVGRTTDTQYF
TRBJ2-7 TRBV28 . . TGTGCCAGCGAAGGGGGGACAGCCCCCTACGGGCAGTACTTC CASEGGTAPYGQYF
TRBJ2-2 TRBV24-1 . few TGTGCCACCAGTGATTTTCAGGGGACGAGGACCGGGGAGCTGTTTTTT CATSDFQGTRTGELFF
TRBJ2-7 TRBV5-5 . . TGTGCCAGCAGCCCCCAACTCCTCGCCTACGAGCAGTACTTC CASSPQLLAYEQYF
TRBJ1-1 TRBV18 . once TGTGCCAGCTCACCACCGGAGTCTGAAGCTTTCTTT CASSPPESEAFF
TRBJ1-1 TRBV6-5 . . TGTGCCAGCACGGGTTTCGAGGGGAACACTGAAGCTTTCTTT CASTGFEGNTEAFF
TRBJ2-3 TRBV7-6 . . TGTGCCAGCAGCTTAGGGTCGCGTGGGGGACTCACAGATACGCAGTATTTT CASSLGSRGGLTDTQYF
TRBJ2-1 TRBV4-1 . few TGCGCCAGCAGCCAACTCTCCTCTTTAGAGGGGGGGAACAATGAGCAGTTCTTC CASSQLSSLEGGNNEQFF
TRBJ2-7 TRBV4-3 TRBD1 few TGCGCCAGCAGCCTTACACAGGGGGCGCGAGAGCAGTACTTC CASSLTQGAREQYF
TRBJ2-7 TRBV24-1 TRBD2 . TGTGCCACCAGTGACCCCGGCGGGAGTTCCTACGAGCAGTACTTC CATSDPGGSSYEQYF
TRBJ2-1 TRBV29-1 TRBD2 few TGCAGCGTCGGTCAGTGGGGGGGGAATGAGCAGTTCTTC CSVGQWGGNEQFF
TRBJ2-1 TRBV27 TRBD2 . TGTGCCAGCGGAGGGGCTAGCGGGGGGGGCAATGAGCAGTTCTTC CASGGASGGGNEQFF
TRBJ2-7 TRBV5-5 . few TGTGCCGGCAGCCTACAAACAACCTACGAGCAGTACTTC CAGSLQTTYEQYF
TRBJ1-2 TRBV7-2 . . TGTGCCAGCAGCCCCGGACTCTCCGGGGGCTATGGCTACACCTTC CASSPGLSGGYGYTF
TRBJ1-5 TRBV29-1 . . TGCAGCGTGGGGGAAGGGGCGAGTCAGCCCCAGCATTTT CSVGEGASQPQHF
TRBJ2-4 TRBV7-8 . few TGTGCCAGCAGCCCCCTTATGGACATTCAGTACTTC CASSPLMDIQYF
TRBJ2-7 TRBV28 TRBD2 . TGTGCCAGCAGTCCCCGACTAGCGGTCTACGAGCAGTACTTC CASSPRLAVYEQYF